This T cell receptor beta chain was documented in a study of T cells in Graves' hyperthyroidism and ophthalmopathy. The study, taken as a whole, reports: The model predicted ophthalmopathy a median roughly six months before onset.

RNA transcripts yielded amplified TCR beta CDR3 regions. First-round RT-PCR with HTBI primers amplified the TCR CDR3 region. MiXCR, run by TCRdb on the multiplex PCR reads, gives a single entry per CDR3 protein. The table includes over 450,000 distinct CDR3 sequences, 17% detected once. This clonotype turned up a few times. Its specificity is not known. The CDR3 extends over 15 amino acids. CDR1 is MGHRA and CDR2 is YSYEKL in the germline V gene. The V gene lost 4 bases and the J gene lost 8 bases, with 18 bases spanning the gap. Criteria for exclusion of patients were uncontrolled infection, other autoimmune disease, pregnancy or lactation.

The V call is TRBV4-1, the J call TRBJ2-1, with D perhaps TRBD2 (5 bases). The receptor was derived from a woman aged 18 to 35 with Graves' ophthalmopathy. Material for sequencing was blood. CDR3 in DNA: TGCGCCAGCAGCCTCCGGACTCCATCCCCCCATGAGCAGTTCTTC. This translates into CASSLRTPSPHEQFF.